The TCR beta chain described here comes from a study of T-cell reconstitution after alpha-beta-depleted transplantation in children listed by TCRdb under 2016. For the wider study: Using TCR repertoire profiling, the study quantitatively followed how T-cell immune reconstitution unfolded in children after TCRalphabeta/CD19-depleted allogeneic hematopoietic cell transplantation.

This clonotype showed up many times. Its antigen is still unknown. There are no base qualities to consult, and no much larger clone falls within one base. V loses 6 bases, J loses 8 bases, and the germline ends lie 18 bases apart. The CDR3 measures 14 amino acids from cysteine to phenylalanine. Solely the CDR3 DNA is kept, with 42 bases framed from the first base. The germline V gene sets CDR1 to SGHRS and CDR2 to YFSETQ. The library was prepared using PCR. Sequencing instrument: Illumina HiSeq 2500. To normalize quantification of the TCRbeta repertoire, the TCR libraries were built with molecular barcoding that relied on unique molecular identifiers. TCRdb handled the public reads itself, with Q25 trimming in fastp and clone calling in MiXCR, and kept productive beta chains. Rows merge per CDR3 protein into single entries with the most common DNA and genes. Within this sample are about 500,000 distinct CDR3 sequences, with approximately 29% of them counted one time only. The top ten constitute 2.4% of the sample.

Recombination linked TRBV5-1 to TRBJ2-1, with a weak D call of TRBD1 (5 bases match). The sample here was PBMCs from the stem cell graft donor, taken from the stem cell graft. This receptor was taken from a human donor who donated a stem cell graft to a child with aplastic anemia. The CDR3 protein: CASTSPQGLDEQFF. The nucleotides read TGCGCCAGCACCTCTCCGCAGGGTTTGGATGAGCAGTTCTTC.